This T cell receptor (beta chain) was sequenced in a study of patients and donors after allogeneic stem cell transplantation. With V trimmed by 1 base and J by 4 bases, 4 bases remained unmatched. The CDR3 is 15 residues long. Germline V gene lookup returns CDR1 SGHKS and CDR2 YYEKEE (reference sequence). This clonotype was counted between two and nine times. TCRdb reanalysed the RT-PCR reads using MiXCR and keeps one entry per CDR3 protein. The sample holds 160,000 or so distinct CDR3 sequences, approximately 24% seen once. The chain has TRBV5-5 and TRBJ1-3; 8 bases match TRBD1. The sequence derives from a human donor who was either an allogeneic HSCT recipient or a stem cell or donor lymphocyte infusion donor (not recorded which). It is not recorded whose cells these are; they may come from a transplant donor. The source material was blood, either unsorted or a sorted T cell fraction (not recorded which). CDR3 loop: CASSLRTGRGNTIYF. CDR3 bases: TGTGCCAGCAGCTTGAGGACAGGGCGCGGAAACACCATATATTTT.